A selection of T cell receptor beta chains follows, all from one sample in a study of T cells after posttransplantation cyclophosphamide. Repertoires were generated with immunoSEQ multiplex PCR, while TCRdb's copy carries only in-frame clones and drops some. The table shows 2,000 to 2,500 clones, with around 85% occurring only once. Sequenced here: CD8+ T cells sorted from blood, sampled 350 to 370 days after allogeneic stem cell transplant with posttransplant cyclophosphamide. The receptors come from a male patient between 50 and 60 years old who received an allogeneic stem cell transplant from a related donor and was CMV-positive. Some T cells may be supplied by the graft donor. Each CDR3 is given with its conserved first and last residue. A D gene is named only where the DNA matches it firmly.

CDR3aa | j_gene | v_gene | d_gene
CASSYSTGKNTGELFF | TRBJ2-2 | TRBV6-6 | TRBD1
CASSLQRTERHEQYF | TRBJ2-7 | TRBV5-1 | -
CASSLSGRLYNEQFF | TRBJ2-1 | TRBV27 | TRBD2
CASSDLVGGGAYSNQPQHF | TRBJ1-5 | TRBV6-1 | -
CASPRRGGITYEQYF | TRBJ2-7 | TRBV21-1 | -
CASSMPRRSNEKLFF | TRBJ1-4 | TRBV19 | -
CASSQDPQGAFTEAFF | TRBJ1-1 | TRBV4-3 | TRBD1
CASRYGGSGQPQHF | TRBJ1-5 | TRBV27 | -
CASSQTSGSSWEQFF | TRBJ2-1 | TRBV2 | TRBD2
CASSPGTSGARAQYF | TRBJ2-5 | TRBV27 | TRBD2
CASSYPLAGGPGDEQFF | TRBJ2-1 | TRBV27 | TRBD2
CASSLSGDTYNEQFF | TRBJ2-1 | TRBV7-7 | TRBD2
CASSPIDRAEGYTF | TRBJ1-2 | TRBV18 | TRBD1
CASSSDSDYEQYF | TRBJ2-7 | TRBV7-8 | -
CASSPVGAAYSYGYTF | TRBJ1-2 | TRBV14 | -
CASSSGTGKVATNEKLFF | TRBJ1-4 | TRBV11-2 | TRBD1
CAWSVPPGHGYTF | TRBJ1-2 | TRBV30 | -
CARTKQGSDEQYF | TRBJ2-7 | TRBV19 | TRBD1
CASSRTGGNTEAFF | TRBJ1-1 | TRBV6-5 | TRBD1
CASSSGLAGGYEQYF | - | TRBV7-9 | TRBD2
CSVEYSYEQYF | TRBJ2-7 | TRBV29-1 | -
CASSASTDTQYF | TRBJ2-3 | TRBV9 | -
CASSLRGRSGYTF | TRBJ1-2 | TRBV16 | -
CASSPGTSGINEQFF | TRBJ2-1 | TRBV7-8 | TRBD2
CASSWGLAGVRGDTQYF | TRBJ2-3 | TRBV9 | TRBD2
CASSPWGGSYEQYF | TRBJ2-7 | TRBV6-5 | TRBD2
CASKNQGNQPQHF | TRBJ1-5 | TRBV6-5 | -
CASSVGIGLGAGELFF | TRBJ2-2 | TRBV9 | -
CASSAGTSGTYNEQFF | TRBJ2-1 | TRBV9 | TRBD2
CASTSALYNEQFF | TRBJ2-1 | TRBV27 | TRBD2
CASSPGTSGANTGELFF | TRBJ2-2 | TRBV13 | TRBD2
CASSSWGQGAQETQYF | TRBJ2-5 | TRBV19 | TRBD1
CASSSTDEQFF | TRBJ2-1 | TRBV5-6 | -
CSVVYRDRGPETQYF | TRBJ2-5 | TRBV29-1 | TRBD1
CASSLTGNNYEQYF | TRBJ2-7 | TRBV5-1 | -
CASSLTGNRLPGAFF | TRBJ1-1 | TRBV7-9 | -